Each of the 29 T cell receptor beta chains below was sequenced from the same sample in a study of blood T cells in healthy people across ages. Alongside a J-beta primer mix, a sample-barcoded 5' primer served in a second PCR lasting about 7 to 12 cycles. TCRdb processed the 5' RACE reads anew with MiXCR; each CDR3 protein has one entry. The sample yields 450,000 to 600,000 distinct CDR3 sequences, 25% to 35% seen once. This same sample was also taken into another study, of T cells of mothers and their children.

Sequenced: blood. Receptors were obtained from a boy aged 2 to 10 in good health.

This clonotype was counted a few times. In DNA, the CDR3 is TGTGCCAGCAGGGGTCGTAGCGGGAGGGTCGCCTACGAGCAGTACTTC. Amino acids: CASRGRSGRVAYEQYF. J is TRBJ2-5 and V is TRBV2, with 11 nucleotides matching TRBD2. The J call is uncertain, as TRBJ2-7 better fits the DNA end. The CDR3 has 16 amino acids. Per germline, CDR1 SNHLY and CDR2 FYNNEI.

The rearrangement joins TRBV4-3 to TRBJ2-7; 10 bases fit TRBD2. The V segment lost 4 bases and the J segment 2 bases; nucleotides outside the gene matches: 5. This CDR3 region has 15 residues. In germline, CDR1 is LGHNA, CDR2 YSLEER. The DNA for the CDR3 is TGCGCCAGCAGCCTAAGGACTAGCGGAGCCTACGAGCAGTACTTC. This codes for CASSLRTSGAYEQYF.

The chain has TRBV6-5 and TRBJ2-5, with 7 nucleotides matching TRBD2. The assigned J gene may be wrong: the sequence end matches TRBJ2-1 better. CDR3 length: 16 amino acids. In germline, CDR1 is MNHEY, CDR2 SVGAGI. CDR3 DNA: TGTGCCAGCAGTTACACCCCTAGCGGAGAAGCAAATGAGCAGTTCTTC. Translation gives CASSYTPSGEANEQFF.

The chain couples TRBV12-3 or TRBV12-4 to TRBJ2-7, with 7 bases identical to TRBD2. The trim removed 4 bases at V and 4 bases at J, leaving 7 bases unmatched. The CDR3 is 14 residues long. The CDR3 sequence is CASSWAGTTYEQYF. The CDR3 nucleotides read TGTGCCAGCAGTTGGGCTGGGACTACATACGAGCAGTACTTC.

The chain carries TRBV7-9 and TRBJ2-5, with D unclear. The DNA matches TRBJ2-7 better at its end, which makes the J call doubtful. The CDR3 totals 14 residues. Germline loops: CDR1 SEHNR, CDR2 FQNEAQ (reference sequence). CDR3 bases: TGTGCCAGCAGCGCCCTGGGGTCTAGTGACGAGCAGTACTTC. This gives the protein CASSALGSSDEQYF.

This chain uses TRBV27 with TRBJ1-2; 8 nucleotides match TRBD1. The CDR3 is 16 residues long. The germline CDR1 and CDR2 sequences are MNHEY and SMNVEV (reference sequence). V gave up 6 bases and J gave up 0 bases; unmatched junction bases: 9. CDR3 coding DNA: TGTGCCAGCAGAGCCAGGGGGCGCCTGGCTAACTATGGCTACACCTTC. It codes for CASRARGRLANYGYTF.

The chain recombines TRBV4-1 with TRBJ1-2, with D possibly matching TRBD1 (5 bases). The germline V gene encodes CDR1 MGHRA and CDR2 YSYEKL. The CDR3 is 15 amino acids. The V end lost 0 bases, the J end lost 0 bases, and 8 bases lay between the germline ends. The CDR3 loop is CASSQEPGANYGYTF. CDR3 DNA sequence: TGCGCCAGCAGCCAAGAGCCGGGGGCTAACTATGGCTACACCTTC.

This clonotype has more than one count but fewer than ten. The V and J genes are TRBV5-1 and TRBJ2-7, with 10 bases aligning to TRBD2. The J call may be in error: the DNA end matches TRBJ2-5 better. Germline CDR1 and CDR2: SGHRS and YFSETQ. This CDR3 contains 16 residues. The CDR3 DNA sequence: TGCGCCAGCTCCAAGGGGACTAGCGTGTCTCAAGAGACCCAGTACTTC. Encoded protein: CASSKGTSVSQETQYF.

This chain links TRBV14 with TRBJ2-5; D is uncertain. Germline CDR1 and CDR2: SGHDN and FVKESK. This CDR3 region has 14 residues. V was cut by 0 bases and J by 5 bases, with 10 bases left in between. For the CDR3, the DNA is TGTGCCAGCAGCCAAGAGGGGAACTGGGAGACCCAGTACTTC. It is translated as CASSQEGNWETQYF.

The rearrangement links TRBV28 to TRBJ1-4; D gene unclear. CDR1 and CDR2 (germline): MDHEN, SYDVKM. CDR3 size: 14 residues. The V end was cut by 4 bases, the J end by 11 bases, with 17 bases between. In DNA, the CDR3 is TGTGCCAGCAGTTCCCCCTCCGCCGACCAGAAACTGTTTTTT. It translates to CASSSPSADQKLFF.

The chain joins TRBV10-3 to TRBJ2-7, with D perhaps TRBD2 (6 bases). Germline loops: CDR1 ENHRY, CDR2 SYGVKD. This CDR3 region has 12 residues. Trimming shortened V by 10 bases and J by 2 bases, and 12 bases separated the two germline ends. The CDR3 region has the DNA TGTGCCACGTCGTCGGGGGCCTACGAGCAGTACTTC. Its translation: CATSSGAYEQYF.

Only a few counts were recorded for this clonotype. The gene calls are TRBV10-3 and TRBJ2-7, with 8 bases matching TRBD1. Germline V CDR1 and CDR2: ENHRY, SYGVKD. The CDR3 has 12 amino acids. V was pared by 10 bases and J by 3 bases, with 5 bases of the junction left unmatched. CDR3 residues: CATSGQGYEQYF. CDR3 in DNA: TGTGCCACAAGCGGACAGGGCTACGAGCAGTACTTC.

The chain employs TRBV10-1 and TRBJ2-1; TRBD2 might be the D (6 bases). The V gene lost 5 bases and the J gene lost 1 base, with 9 bases spanning the gap. The CDR3 sequence is 14 residues long. Germline V gives CDR1 WNHNN, CDR2 SYGVQD (reference sequence). The CDR3 DNA follows: TGCGCCAGCAGTCGGGACTTGTCCTACAATGAGCAGTTCTTC. Its protein is CASSRDLSYNEQFF.

Only a few counts were recorded for this clonotype. The chain joins TRBV29-1 to TRBJ2-3, with 9 bases identical to TRBD2. This CDR3 has 15 residues. Trimming at V came to 1 base and at J to 0 bases, leaving 2 bases not matched to a gene. Germline lookup yields CDR1 SQVTM and CDR2 ANQGSEA. DNA of the CDR3: TGCAGCGTTGAAGGACTAGCGGCTAGCACAGATACGCAGTATTTT. It translates to CSVEGLAASTDTQYF.

This chain links TRBV20-1 with TRBJ1-1; D may be TRBD1 (5 bases). CDR3 length: 13 amino acids. The V gene lost 3 bases and the J gene lost 10 bases, with 18 bases spanning the gap. Germline V gives CDR1 DFQATT, CDR2 SNEGSKA (reference sequence). The CDR3 sequence: CSASGVSWGGAFF. In DNA, the CDR3 is TGCAGTGCTAGTGGGGTGTCGTGGGGCGGAGCTTTCTTT.

There are a few counts of this clonotype. The chain carries TRBV12-3 or TRBV12-4 and TRBJ1-3, with 10 bases aligning to TRBD1. Trimming cost V 10 bases and J 0 bases; bases outside gene matches: 12. This CDR3 region has 17 residues. In DNA, the CDR3 is TGTGCCAACCGGGACAGGGGACAACCGTGCTCTGGAAACACCATATATTTT. It translates to CANRDRGQPCSGNTIYF.

V gene TRBV4-1 combines with J gene TRBJ2-1, with 7 bases matching TRBD2. Germline CDR1 and CDR2: MGHRA and YSYEKL. This CDR3 region has 16 residues. Germline trimming cut 0 bases from V and 2 bases from J; bases unmatched to any gene: 4. CDR3 in amino acids: CASSQDQRGAYNEQFF. The CDR3 DNA follows: TGCGCCAGCAGCCAAGACCAGCGGGGAGCCTACAATGAGCAGTTCTTC.

This chain connects TRBV20-1 to TRBJ2-1; TRBD1 aligns across 9 bases. CDR3 length: 15 residues. V gave up 6 bases and J gave up 2 bases; unmatched junction bases: 8. Germline V gene sequence: CDR1 DFQATT, CDR2 SNEGSKA (reference sequence). The CDR3 coding sequence is TGCAGTGCAAGTAACAGGGGGCCGGCCTACAATGAGCAGTTCTTC. Translating it yields CSASNRGPAYNEQFF.

This clonotype was counted at least ten times. CDR3 loop: CSGTLNTEAFF. CDR3 coding DNA: TGCAGCGGGACACTGAACACTGAAGCTTTCTTT. The V gene is TRBV20-1, the J gene TRBJ1-1; possible D gene TRBD1, 6 bases. The CDR3 is 11 residues long. Per germline, CDR1 DFQATT and CDR2 SNEGSKA (reference sequence).

This clonotype was seen a handful of times. The rearrangement uses TRBV18 and TRBJ2-3; D is unclear. The CDR3 consists of 16 residues. Germline values: CDR1 KGHSH, CDR2 LQKENI. The ends were cut back, 0 bases at V and 0 bases at J, with 10 bases in the middle. CDR3 bases: TGTGCCAGCTCACCACCCCTAGGGATCAGCACAGATACGCAGTATTTT. This codes for CASSPPLGISTDTQYF.

The chain uses TRBV15 and TRBJ2-3; D unclear. CDR1 is LNHNV, CDR2 YYDKDF, per germline (reference sequence). The CDR3 covers 13 residues. V was shortened by 7 bases and J by 2 bases, with 10 bases between the two germline ends. CDR3 in DNA: TGTGCCACCAATTTCCGATTCACAGATACGCAGTATTTT. The encoded protein is CATNFRFTDTQYF. Full variable domain (outside the CDR3, taken from reference TRBV15 and TRBJ2-3): DAMVIQNPRYQVTQFGKPVTLSCSQTLNHNVMYWYQQKSSQAPKLLFHYYDKDFNNEADTPDNFQSRRPNTSFCFLDIRSPGLGDTAMYLCATNFRFTDTQYFGPGTRLTVL.

The chain joins TRBV21-1 to TRBJ2-3. TRBV21-1 counts as a pseudogene. There are 12 residues in the CDR3. CDR3 in DNA: TGTGCCAGCAGCAAATGGGGTAACACGCAGTATTTT. The encoded protein is CASSKWGNTQYF.

The chain links TRBV14 to TRBJ1-4; the match to TRBD1 covers 8 bases. The CDR3 loop spans 18 amino acids. V lost 7 bases, J lost 0 bases, and 13 bases stayed unmatched. Germline CDR1 and CDR2: SGHDN and FVKESK. CDR3 coding DNA: TGTGCCAGCACCCATCACAGGACAGGGAACGCAACTAATGAAAAACTGTTTTTT. It translates to CASTHHRTGNATNEKLFF.

This clonotype has just a few counts. J is TRBJ1-5 and V is TRBV12-3 or TRBV12-4, with D perhaps matching TRBD1 (5 bases). With 3 bases removed from V and 4 bases from J, the gap between germline ends came to 7 bases. There are 13 residues in the CDR3. DNA for the CDR3: TGTGCCAGCAGTTTTGGACAAAATCAGCCCCAGCATTTT. This gives the protein CASSFGQNQPQHF.

The chain is built from TRBV7-9 and TRBJ1-2, with no clear D. This CDR3 has 13 amino acids. Germline V gives CDR1 SEHNR, CDR2 FQNEAQ (reference sequence). Deletions cut 7 bases from V and 6 bases from J, with 15 bases between. This CDR3 reads CASNQAGGNGYTF. CDR3 sequence (DNA): TGTGCCAGCAACCAGGCTGGCGGGAATGGCTACACCTTC.

The chain couples TRBV7-9 to TRBJ1-1, with D perhaps matching TRBD1 (5 bases). Germline CDR1 and CDR2: SEHNR and FQNEAQ (reference sequence). CDR3 size: 12 residues. V lost 9 bases, J lost 4 bases, and 12 bases lay in between. This CDR3 reads CASSVGTTEAFF. The CDR3 region has the DNA TGTGCCAGTTCCGTGGGGACCACTGAAGCTTTCTTT.

This clonotype has a count of ten or more. The chain recombines TRBV2 with TRBJ1-4; D remains ambiguous. The germline CDR1 and CDR2 sequences are SNHLY and FYNNEI. The V and J ends lost 6 bases and 0 bases respectively, with 14 bases between them. This CDR3 region has 16 residues. In nucleotides, the CDR3 is TGTGCCAGCAGGCGGGAAGGGCAACCAACTAATGAAAAACTGTTTTTT. Protein sequence: CASRREGQPTNEKLFF.

This clonotype was counted only a few times. This chain joins TRBV30 and TRBJ1-1; tentatively, D is TRBD1 (5 bases). Germline V gene lookup returns CDR1 GTSNPN and CDR2 SVGIG (reference sequence). Trimming cost V 5 bases and J 1 base, with 14 bases left between them. This CDR3 is 14 amino acids long. The DNA of the CDR3 is TGTGCCTGGGGCCGTGGTGGGACGAACACTGAAGCTTTCTTT. It is translated as CAWGRGGTNTEAFF. The full variable domain, completed using reference TRBV30 and TRBJ1-1, is SQTIHQWPATLVQPVGSPLSLECTVEGTSNPNLYWYRQAAGRGLQLLFYSVGIGQISSEVPQNLSASRPQDRQFILSSKKLLLSDSGFYLCAWGRGGTNTEAFFGQGTRLTVV.

This clonotype was seen only a few times. This chain uses TRBV10-3 with TRBJ2-1; D tentatively fits TRBD1 or TRBD2 (5 bases each). The CDR3 contains 18 residues. Deletions cut 3 bases from V and 6 bases from J, with 24 bases between. CDR1 and CDR2 (germline): ENHRY, SYGVKD. CDR3 amino acids: CAISESMLPGRKINEQFF. In DNA, the CDR3 is TGTGCCATCAGTGAATCTATGTTACCGGGACGGAAGATCAATGAGCAGTTCTTC.